The next 19 T cell receptor beta chains were all read from a single sample in a study of CD8+ T cells in alopecia areata (dated 2018 in TCRdb). Explained via the paper, the time point label denotes: about 25 weeks on oral tofacitinib. The label giving this sample's treatment or condition can be read as: oral pan-JAK inhibitor, 5-10 mg twice daily. The library was produced with the immunoSEQ multiplex PCR assay. RNA was extracted from all samples and reverse transcribed into cDNA, which served as template for TCR sequencing. The clones in this table, taken by TCRdb from immuneACCESS, are in-frame only. Not every clone is retained; where verified, under half of the shortfall comes from an unresolved V gene, and the cause of the rest is unknown. This sample has 190,000 or so clones in its table, and 58% of those were observed once. The ten largest make up 5.5% to 6% of the sample. The sequencing used CD4+ T cells sorted from blood, collected at week 24, from a patient treated with tofacitinib. These receptors were taken from a human donor with alopecia areata.

The V call is TRBV2, the J call TRBJ1-2; tentatively, D is TRBD1 (5 bases). V dropped 6 bases and J dropped 1 base, with 12 bases sitting between them. This CDR3 is built from 14 residues. Germline assignment: CDR1 SNHLY and CDR2 FYNNEI. Written as DNA, the CDR3 is TGTGCCAGCAGGAGCCAGACAGTTAACTATGGCTACACCTTC. Protein: CASRSQTVNYGYTF.

The V call is TRBV18, the J call TRBJ1-5, with TRBD1 identical over 7 bases. J lost 4 bases, V lost 3 bases, and 6 bases had no gene match. This CDR3 region has 15 residues. Germline loops: CDR1 KGHSH, CDR2 LQKENI. CDR3 sequence: CASSPNGQVNQPQHF. DNA of the CDR3: TGTGCCAGCTCACCGAATGGACAGGTTAATCAGCCCCAGCATTTT.

The rearrangement links TRBV7-7 to TRBJ2-7; 7 bases are a match to TRBD1. The ends lost 5 bases at V and 1 base at J; junction bases unmatched: 8. This CDR3 has 15 amino acids. Germline V gene lookup returns CDR1 SSHAT and CDR2 FNYEAQ (reference sequence). The CDR3 coding sequence is TGTGCCAGCAGCGTCGGGACAGCGAAGTCCTACGAGCAGTACTTC. It translates to CASSVGTAKSYEQYF.

The rearrangement uses TRBV15 and TRBJ2-7; D possibly corresponds to TRBD1 (6 bases). Trimming cost V 4 bases and J 5 bases, with 12 bases left between them. Germline V gene lookup returns CDR1 LNHNV and CDR2 YYDKDF (reference sequence). The CDR3 contains 13 residues. DNA of the CDR3: TGTGCCACCAGCACCGAAGGGGGTAACGAGCAGTACTTC. Encoded protein: CATSTEGGNEQYF.

The chain's CDR3 is CASSFGRRDNEQFF. CDR3 nucleotide sequence: TGTGCCAGCAGTTTCGGGCGGAGGGACAATGAGCAGTTCTTC. The rearrangement joins TRBV27 to TRBJ2-1; TRBD2 is a possible D gene (6 bases). Trimming stripped 3 bases from V and 5 bases from J, with 11 bases between. The CDR3 contains 14 residues. CDR1 is MNHEY and CDR2 is SMNVEV in the germline V gene (reference sequence).

The rearrangement uses TRBV18 and TRBJ1-5; D remains unclear. The ends were cut back, 3 bases at V and 3 bases at J, with 6 bases in the middle. CDR3 size: 13 residues. Germline CDR1 KGHSH, CDR2 LQKENI. The CDR3 here is CASSPLSNQPQHF. The CDR3 bases are TGTGCCAGCTCACCGCTTTCCAATCAGCCCCAGCATTTT.

The chain uses TRBV30 and TRBJ2-5; D is possibly TRBD1 or TRBD2 (9 bases each). This CDR3 contains 19 residues. Trimming removed 2 bases from V and 2 bases from J, with 27 bases in between. Germline V gene lookup returns CDR1 GTSNPN and CDR2 SVGIG (reference sequence). The CDR3 nucleotides read TGTGCCTGGAGTCTGGGACAGGGCCGGGGGCTAGCGGGACAAGAGACCCAGTACTTC. This codes for CAWSLGQGRGLAGQETQYF. Full variable domain (rest looked up from reference TRBV30 and TRBJ2-5): SQTIHQWPATLVQPVGSPLSLECTVEGTSNPNLYWYRQAAGRGLQLLFYSVGIGQISSEVPQNLSASRPQDRQFILSSKKLLLSDSGFYLCAWSLGQGRGLAGQETQYFGPGTRLLVL.

The CDR3 reads CASSVPGTGAYNEQFF. In nucleotides, the CDR3 is TGTGCCAGTAGTGTCCCGGGGACAGGGGCCTACAATGAGCAGTTCTTC. The chain uses TRBV19 and TRBJ2-1, with 10 bases matching TRBD1. V was pared by 5 bases and J by 2 bases, with 6 bases of the junction left unmatched. Per the germline V gene, CDR1 is LNHDA and CDR2 is SQIVND (reference sequence). The CDR3 runs to 16 residues.

In this sample, this clone turned up once. Its ends do not fully match the called genes, so a read error is possible. This sample also contains other DNA sequences that code for the same CDR3. This chain connects TRBV29-1 to TRBJ1-3; no reliable D call. CDR3 length equals 13 residues. Germline CDR1 and CDR2: SQVTM and ANQGSEA. CDR3 in DNA: TGCAGCGTTGTCGGTAACTCTGGGAACACCATATATTTT. Translating it yields CSVVGNSGNTIYF.

V usage is TRBV29-1 and J usage is TRBJ1-4; weak D call: TRBD1 (6 bases). Deletions cut 7 bases from V and 11 bases from J, with 14 bases between. Looked up from germline, CDR1 is SQVTM and CDR2 is ANQGSEA. The CDR3 length is 11 residues. CDR3 in DNA: TGCAGCGCCACAGGGTTGGAGAAACTGTTTTTT. It translates to CSATGLEKLFF. Filled out from reference TRBV29-1 and TRBJ1-4, the complete variable domain reads SAVISQKPSRDICQRGTSLTIQCQVDSQVTMMFWYRQQPGQSLTLIATANQGSEATYESGFVIDKFPISRPNLTFSTLTVSNMSPEDSSIYLCSATGLEKLFFGSGTQLSVL.

The chain's CDR3 is CASSPGQGWPQPQHF. In DNA form, the CDR3 reads TGTGCCAGCAGTCCGGGACAGGGGTGGCCTCAGCCCCAGCATTTT. This rearrangement joins TRBV27 to TRBJ1-5; 10 nucleotides align to TRBD1. Germline CDR1 MNHEY, CDR2 SMNVEV (reference sequence). With 5 bases clipped from V and 6 bases from J, the junction kept 7 bases outside the gene matches. The CDR3 totals 15 residues.

The chain links TRBV28 to TRBJ2-2, with D possibly being TRBD2 (5 bases). Germline V gives CDR1 MDHEN, CDR2 SYDVKM. V lost 5 bases, J lost 4 bases, and 8 bases lay in between. The CDR3 is 13 residues long. CDR3 nucleotides: TGTGCCAGCAGTGACTACCTCACCGGGGAGCTGTTTTTT. It encodes CASSDYLTGELFF.

This clone was counted a few times. The rearrangement uses TRBV6-1 and TRBJ1-5; the D gene is possibly TRBD1 (5 bases). V was trimmed by 6 bases and J by 2 bases, leaving 8 bases between them. Germline loops: CDR1 MNHNS, CDR2 SASEGT. There are 13 residues in the CDR3. The CDR3 protein is CASRGERNQPQHF. CDR3 nucleotide sequence: TGTGCCAGCAGAGGGGAGCGCAATCAGCCCCAGCATTTT.

This clone was counted a few times. This chain joins TRBV7-2 and TRBJ2-3; 9 positions match TRBD2. The CDR3 contains 15 residues. Unmatched junction bases numbered 9, after V lost 6 bases and J lost 5 bases. Germline V gives CDR1 SGHTA, CDR2 FQGNSA. The CDR3 region has the DNA TGTGCCAGCAGAATCGCGGGGGGGCTTGGAGATACGCAGTATTTT. Amino acid sequence: CASRIAGGLGDTQYF.

V gene TRBV9 combines with J gene TRBJ2-7, with 9 bases that match TRBD2. This CDR3 comprises 15 residues. V trimming: 4 bases; J trimming: 2 bases; junction bases outside the gene matches: 7. Germline CDR1 and CDR2: SGDLS and YYNGEE. CDR3: CASSQAAGGPYEQYF. DNA of the CDR3: TGTGCCAGCAGCCAAGCAGCGGGAGGCCCCTACGAGCAGTACTTC.

This sequence joins TRBV30 and TRBJ1-5; D remains unclear. V shed 0 bases and J shed 3 bases, with 12 bases lying between them. CDR3 length: 15 amino acids. Germline CDR1 reads GTSNPN; CDR2 reads SVGIG (reference sequence). This chain's CDR3 is CAWSVSLRDNQPQHF. CDR3 DNA: TGTGCCTGGAGTGTTAGCCTACGGGACAATCAGCCCCAGCATTTT.

The sample holds a few counts of this clone. The chain joins TRBV9 to TRBJ1-2, with D possibly being TRBD1 (5 bases). From germline, CDR1 is SGDLS and CDR2 YYNGEE. V shed 4 bases and J shed 2 bases, with 12 bases lying between them. The CDR3 loop spans 14 amino acids. The CDR3 protein is CASSLSDTNYGYTF. The CDR3 DNA reads as TGTGCCAGCAGCTTATCGGACACCAACTATGGCTACACCTTC.

This clone showed up just once. The J gene is TRBJ1-1, the V gene TRBV5-6; D gene unclear. Trimming removed 0 bases from V and 0 bases from J, with 9 bases in between. Looked up from germline, CDR1 is SGHDT and CDR2 is YYEEEE. CDR3 length equals 15 residues. CDR3: CASSLEASLNTEAFF. The CDR3 nucleotides read TGTGCCAGCAGCTTGGAAGCCAGTCTGAACACTGAAGCTTTCTTT. Looking up the rest from reference TRBV5-6 and TRBJ1-1 gives the full variable domain: DAGVTQSPTHLIKTRGQQVTLRCSPKSGHDTVSWYQQALGQGPQFIFQYYEEEERQRGNFPDRFSGHQFPNYSSELNVNALLLGDSALYLCASSLEASLNTEAFFGQGTRLTVV.

This clone came up once. The chain is built from TRBV2 and TRBJ1-5, with D unclear. V lost 4 bases and J lost 2, with 9 bases in between. The CDR3 spans 14 residues. Germline V gene lookup returns CDR1 SNHLY and CDR2 FYNNEI. The DNA for the CDR3 is TGTGCCAGCAGTGCGGGGAATGGCAATCAGCCCCAGCATTTT. It specifies CASSAGNGNQPQHF.